Listed here is a single T cell receptor beta chain. The donors were healthy bone marrow donors. The sample comes from a study of cytomegalovirus exposure and HLA in healthy donors. 60 Vbeta and 13 Jbeta primers were used in PCR. This table comes from immunoSEQ multiplex PCR, and its TCRdb copy is limited to in-frame clones, with some not included. The sample includes approximately 150,000 clones, around four fifths of them seen just once. CDR1 is SGHDT and CDR2 is YYEEEE in the germline V gene. V trimming: 4 bases; J trimming: 7 bases; junction bases outside the gene matches: 7. The CDR3 covers 14 residues.

Material for sequencing was PBMCs. This TCR was sampled from a woman aged 55-69 years in good health and CMV-seropositive. The V and J genes are TRBV5-6 and TRBJ1-5; 8 bases are a match to TRBD1. CDR3 sequence: CASSPGQGKQPQHF. As DNA, the CDR3 is TGTGCCAGCAGCCCCGGACAGGGAAAACAGCCCCAGCATTTT.